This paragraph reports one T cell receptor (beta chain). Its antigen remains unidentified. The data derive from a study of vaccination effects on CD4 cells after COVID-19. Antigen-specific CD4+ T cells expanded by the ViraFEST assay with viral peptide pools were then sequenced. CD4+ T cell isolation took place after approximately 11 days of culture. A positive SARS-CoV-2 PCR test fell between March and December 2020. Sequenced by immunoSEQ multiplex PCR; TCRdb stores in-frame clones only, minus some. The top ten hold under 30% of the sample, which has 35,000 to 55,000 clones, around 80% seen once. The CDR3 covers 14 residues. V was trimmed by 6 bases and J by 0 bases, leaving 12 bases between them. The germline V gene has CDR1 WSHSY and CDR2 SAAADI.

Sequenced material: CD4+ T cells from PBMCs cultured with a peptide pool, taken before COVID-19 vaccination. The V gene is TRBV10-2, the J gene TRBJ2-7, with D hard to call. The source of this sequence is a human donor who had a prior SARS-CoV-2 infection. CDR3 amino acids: CASRGDGSSYEQYF. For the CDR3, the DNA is TGCGCCAGCAGAGGTGACGGAAGCTCCTACGAGCAGTACTTC.